This T cell receptor beta chain derives from a study of PD-1 blockade in classical Hodgkin lymphoma (TCRdb year 2020). With respect to the entire study: Nivolumab dosing was 3 mg/kg intravenously every 2 weeks, continuing until either disease progression or unacceptable toxicity. The study used CyTOF and TCR beta sequencing to define a peripheral blood immune signature of response to PD-1 blockade in classical Hodgkin lymphoma. Overall study results and their limits: A significant rise by C4D1 was seen in CD4+ but not CD8+ TCR diversity (p=0.0027 vs p=0.16), with the rise being most apparent in complete responders (p=0.02). Patients starting nivolumab less than 1 year after ASCT had lower diversity and were excluded from later analyses to avoid confounding by immune reconstitution. Baseline diversity similar to that of newly diagnosed patients was observed in trial patients achieving complete response, whereas significantly lower diversity was observed in partial responders and progressors. Baseline TCR diversity was reported as lower in newly diagnosed patients than in healthy donors, and lower still in relapsed/refractory patients. The study covered only a single clinical trial cohort, and the causes of the repertoire differences, possibly disease activity or prior therapy, were still not defined.

A remark on this clone: Its antigen is not yet known. No base quality information exists; no much larger clone differs at one position.

The CDR3 covers 17 residues, taking in both the cysteine and the phenylalanine. Of all the DNA, just the CDR3 is kept, 51 bases in frame from base 1. Looking up the germline V gene yields CDR1 SGHTA and CDR2 FQGNSA. The V and J ends are trimmed by 5 bases and 0 bases, leaving 16 bases between them. The label giving this sample's time point can be read as: cycle 2 day 1 (C2D1) of nivolumab. Every trial patient had relapsed following autologous stem cell transplantation, and prior brentuximab vedotin exposure was what differed among cohorts A, B and C. A total of around 60 patients with relapsed/refractory classical Hodgkin lymphoma made up the trial cohort, and each patient's best overall response was complete response, partial response or progressive disease. In the multi-cohort phase II CheckMate 205 trial, trial patients received single-agent nivolumab. An independent review committee assessed best overall response by applying the 2007 International Working Group response criteria. Trial PBMCs were collected immediately before nivolumab initiation (C1D1) and during therapy at cycle 2 day 1 and cycle 4 day 1. Peripheral blood was collected in 8 mL Vacutainer Cell Preparation Tubes, from which PBMCs were isolated by centrifugation and then cryopreserved.

The Qiagen DNeasy kit was used to extract genomic DNA both from unsorted PBMCs and from the negatively selected CD4+ and CD8+ fractions. TCR beta CDR3 regions were amplified by immunoSEQ multiplex PCR using primers annealing to V and J segments. A synthetic immune receptor repertoire was used to minimize amplification bias, and any residual bias was removed computationally once sequencing was done. In the original analysis: Repertoire diversity was quantified as the Shannon entropy index using custom Python scripts. Unsorted, CD4+ and CD8+ repertoires were analyzed separately, except for combined analyses in which CD4+ and CD8+ sequences were merged in silico. Clonal expansion was defined as a frequency increase of at least 2-fold after treatment compared with C1D1, and clones undetected at baseline were assigned a pseudocount of 0.5. Clones with 0 or 1 copy at C1D1 were classified as singleton clones, and clones with 2 or more copies were classified as non-singleton clones. Clones expanded in unsorted samples were assigned a CD4+, CD8+ or unknown annotation through matching of protein sequences in sorted samples from the same patient. Wilcoxon tests on paired samples were used to test diversity changes from C1D1 to C4D1. What TCRdb holds here is the immuneACCESS table cut down to in-frame rearrangements. Part of the clones is not present; checked against another copy, under half of the missing clones reflect an unresolved V gene, and the others are unexplained. D and trimming were read from the DNA, whereas the V and J calls and clone size are those reported in that table. The sample has some 150,000 clones on record, approximately 72% of them singletons. Roughly a tenth of the sample lies in the top ten.

This TCR derives from a human donor with classical Hodgkin lymphoma. The material sequenced was peripheral blood mononuclear cells (PBMCs), taken before the second cycle of nivolumab. Rearrangement joined TRBV7-2 to TRBJ2-2, with no confidently assigned D gene. The CDR3 has the sequence CASSLPRNRANTGELFF. The DNA is TGTGCCAGCAGCCTCCCCCGAAACCGGGCGAACACCGGGGAGCTGTTTTTT.